The sequence of this T cell receptor beta chain was determined in a study of cytomegalovirus exposure and HLA in healthy donors. As for the study in general: Genotyping showed around four fifths of roughly 400 donors falling in the Caucasian-associated ancestry cluster.

Overall study findings and caveats: The authors listed 164 TCR beta chains as cytomegalovirus-associated.

This clone came up a few times. Its antigen is unknown. J was trimmed by 5 bases and V by 4 bases; bases with no gene match: 9. Germline V gene data show CDR1 as SGDLS and CDR2 as YYNGEE. This CDR3 contains 15 residues. This PCR relied on a set of 60 Vbeta primers and 13 Jbeta primers. Repertoires were generated with immunoSEQ multiplex PCR, while TCRdb's copy carries only in-frame clones and drops some. The sample shows around 130,000 clones, approximately 8.6% of them seen only once. The material sequenced was PBMCs. This rearrangement joins TRBV9 to TRBJ2-3; 8 bases are shared with TRBD2. This TCR derives from a woman between 35 and 50 years old in good health and CMV-seropositive. The CDR3, as DNA: TGTGCCAGCAGCTTCACTAGCGGAGAAGGAGATACGCAGTATTTT. This sequence encodes CASSFTSGEGDTQYF.